Each of the 10 T cell receptor beta chains below was sequenced from the same sample in a study of early T cells in non-severe SARS-CoV-2 infection (dated by TCRdb to about 2021). The library was obtained by 5' RACE. The instrument was a NextSeq 500. TCRdb redid the processing of the public reads, applying fastp at Q25 and MiXCR, and retained in-frame beta chains. Rows with a matching CDR3 protein are joined into one entry that keeps the most common DNA and genes. The sample records under 85,000 distinct CDR3 sequences, 9.5% of which are singletons. The ten largest clones represent about 5.6% of the sample. The material sequenced was whole blood. All receptors come from an adult who was a healthcare worker with PCR-confirmed SARS-CoV-2 infection or an uninfected control (not recorded which).

This clonotype was found a few times. The rearrangement links TRBV9 to TRBJ2-7; no firm D call. Germline V gene data show CDR1 as SGDLS and CDR2 as YYNGEE. The CDR3 spans 16 residues. The germline V and J ends were trimmed by 5 bases and 2 bases, with 20 bases remaining between them. The CDR3, as DNA: TGTGCCAGCAGTCGCCTCGGTCGGAATCGTACCTACGAGCAGTACTTC. Encoded protein: CASSRLGRNRTYEQYF.

In its sample, this clonotype was seen a few times. The genes are TRBV6-1 and TRBJ2-3; no clear D. This CDR3 spans 13 amino acids. Trimming removed 3 bases at V and 6 bases at J, with 10 bases between. Per germline, CDR1 MNHNS and CDR2 SASEGT. The CDR3 spells CASSDAPRDTQYF. The CDR3 DNA reads as TGTGCCAGCAGTGACGCTCCACGGGATACGCAGTATTTT.

V gene TRBV5-4 combines with J gene TRBJ2-1; 9 bases fit TRBD2. The length of the CDR3 is 15 residues. Germline CDR1 is SGHNT and CDR2 is YYREEE (reference sequence). The V and J ends lost 5 bases and 5 bases, in that order; junction bases with no gene match: 8. CDR3 sequence: CASSRGLAENNEQFF. The DNA of the CDR3 is TGTGCCAGCAGTCGGGGACTAGCAGAAAACAATGAGCAGTTCTTC.

In this sample, this clonotype turned up a few times. V is TRBV7-9 and J is TRBJ2-3; 7 bases match TRBD1. The J segment lost 5 bases and the V segment lost 8 bases, leaving 4 bases of the junction unmatched. This CDR3 spans 12 amino acids. Germline V gene sequence: CDR1 SEHNR, CDR2 FQNEAQ (reference sequence). CDR3 in amino acids: CASPGGGDTQYF. CDR3 DNA sequence: TGTGCCAGCCCAGGGGGTGGAGATACGCAGTATTTT.

The sample holds a few counts of this clonotype. The chain links TRBV3-1 to TRBJ2-1; D ambiguous. Trimming removed 5 bases from V and 1 base from J, with 12 bases in between. This CDR3 spans 15 amino acids. Germline V lookup: CDR1 LGHDT, CDR2 YNNKEL (reference sequence). The CDR3 is CASSSVLGSYNEQFF. The DNA for the CDR3 is TGTGCCAGCAGCTCCGTTTTGGGTTCCTACAATGAGCAGTTCTTC.

The chain couples TRBV4-3 to TRBJ1-5; D is undetermined. Germline V gene sequence: CDR1 LGHNA, CDR2 YSLEER. The V gene lost 2 bases and the J gene lost 5 bases, with 16 bases spanning the gap. The CDR3 sequence is 16 residues long. CDR3 nucleotides: TGCGCCAGCAGCCAATCAGCAACCGGGGTTGATCAGCCCCAGCATTTT. Translated: CASSQSATGVDQPQHF.

There are a few counts of this clonotype. The genes are TRBV30 and TRBJ2-7; TRBD2 agrees at 9 bases. V lost 4 bases and J lost 9; bases outside the gene matches: 10. This CDR3 spans 13 amino acids. Looked up from germline, CDR1 is GTSNPN and CDR2 is SVGIG (reference sequence). The CDR3 DNA follows: TGTGCCTGGACCTTTCAGCGGGAGGTCGGGCAGTACTTC. This gives the protein CAWTFQREVGQYF. Full variable domain (outside the CDR3, taken from reference TRBV30 and TRBJ2-7): SQTIHQWPATLVQPVGSPLSLECTVEGTSNPNLYWYRQAAGRGLQLLFYSVGIGQISSEVPQNLSASRPQDRQFILSSKKLLLSDSGFYLCAWTFQREVGQYFGPGTRLTVT.

Only a few counts were recorded for this clonotype. The chain couples TRBV5-1 to TRBJ2-3, with 12 bases matching TRBD2. Germline CDR1 reads SGHRS; CDR2 reads YFSETQ. The CDR3 is 18 amino acids. V dropped 2 bases and J dropped 0; count of bases not matched to a gene: 7. The CDR3 DNA is TGCGCCAGCAGCTTTACTAGCGGGAGGCTAACTAGCACAGATACGCAGTATTTT. Protein product: CASSFTSGRLTSTDTQYF. Together with reference TRBV5-1 and TRBJ2-3, the CDR3 gives the full variable domain: KAGVTQTPRYLIKTRGQQVTLSCSPISGHRSVSWYQQTPGQGLQFLFEYFSETQRNKGNFPGRFSGRQFSNSRSEMNVSTLELGDSALYLCASSFTSGRLTSTDTQYFGPGTRLTVL.

This clonotype was found a few times. The V and J genes are TRBV5-8 and TRBJ1-4, with TRBD1 as a possible D gene (5 bases). The V end was cut by 0 bases, the J end by 7 bases, with 13 bases between. Germline V gives CDR1 SGHTS, CDR2 YDEGEE. CDR3 length equals 15 residues. The CDR3 DNA follows: TGTGCCAGCAGCTTGGATGCGGGGCGGGTTGAAAAACTGTTTTTT. This encodes CASSLDAGRVEKLFF.

This clonotype came up many times. The chain is built from TRBV5-5 and TRBJ2-7; 10 bases map to TRBD1. Germline trimming cut 3 bases from V and 4 bases from J; bases unmatched to any gene: 4. CDR3 length: 14 residues. Germline CDR1 SGHKS, CDR2 YYEKEE (reference sequence). In DNA, the CDR3 is TGTGCCAGCAGCTCGGGACAGGGGTGGTACGAGCAGTACTTC. Its protein product is CASSSGQGWYEQYF.